Reported below is one T cell receptor (beta chain). The record originates from a study of neoadjuvant anti-PD-1 for oral cavity cancer. Study-wide context: Before surgery, most patients got three to four biweekly 3 mg/kg nivolumab doses.

The table came from immunoSEQ multiplex PCR; TCRdb's copy has only in-frame clones and leaves some out. The sample carries about 15,000 clones, around 75% recorded once. Between the trimmed V and J ends, which lost 7 bases and 1 base, there was a span of 19 bases. Germline loops: CDR1 SEHNR, CDR2 FQNEAQ (reference sequence). The CDR3 is made up of 17 amino acids. The chain has TRBV7-9 and TRBJ2-2; a possible D gene is TRBD2 (6 bases). This specimen consisted of PBMCs, obtained before nivolumab (anti-PD-1) treatment. This receptor was obtained from a person aged 40 to 85 with oral cavity squamous cell carcinoma. The CDR3 spells CASNDRYGGKNTGELFF. The CDR3 region has the DNA TGTGCCAGCAACGATCGGTACGGGGGAAAGAACACCGGGGAGCTGTTTTTT.